This section outlines one TCR beta chain sequence together with its context. The data stem from a study of blood T cells in healthy people across ages. The CDR3 runs to 14 residues. V lost 5 bases to trimming and J lost 9 bases; unmatched junction nucleotides: 11. Germline V lookup: CDR1 DFQATT, CDR2 SNEGSKA (reference sequence). A second 7 to 11 cycle PCR used barcoded and J-beta primers. TCRdb used MiXCR to reprocess the 5' RACE reads, holding one entry per CDR3 protein. The sample includes 910,000 or so distinct CDR3 sequences, about 53% seen only once; the top ten take 20% to 25%. This clonotype originated in a woman aged 55 to 70 in good health. Sequenced sample: blood. The chain is built from TRBV20-1 and TRBJ2-1; TRBD2 matches at 9 bases. DNA of the CDR3: TGCAGTGCTCCTTCGGTAGCGGGAGTCGGTGAGCAGTTCTTC. Translating gives CSAPSVAGVGEQFF.